The 32 T cell receptor beta chains in this list originate from one sample, sequenced in a study of blood T cell repertoires in COVID-19. Generated by immunoSEQ multiplex PCR, the TCRdb table keeps only in-frame clones and is missing some. The sample has fewer than 45,000 clones; 90% are singletons. Sequenced: peripheral blood. The receptors here all came from a man between 60 and 70 years old with active or convalescent COVID-19.

The chain uses TRBV5-1 and TRBJ1-1, with no clear D. This CDR3 is built from 14 residues. Trimming removed 3 bases at V and 3 bases at J, with 12 bases between. From germline, CDR1 is SGHRS and CDR2 YFSETQ. The DNA for the CDR3 is TGCGCCAGCAGCTGGGAGGGCGGTGACACTGAAGCTTTCTTT. Residues: CASSWEGGDTEAFF.

The chain carries TRBV7-2 and TRBJ2-7; 8 positions match TRBD2. There are 14 residues in the CDR3. Germline CDR1 reads SGHTA; CDR2 reads FQGNSA. V shed 3 bases, J shed 4 bases, and the junction held 5 bases outside the gene matches. The CDR3 DNA follows: TGTGCCAGCAGCTTCAGCGGGAGTTCTTACGAGCAGTACTTC. This codes for CASSFSGSSYEQYF.

The chain has TRBV3-1 (or the pseudogene TRBV3-2) and TRBJ2-7, with TRBD2 matching 10 bases. The germline V gene encodes CDR1 LGHDT and CDR2 YNNKEL (reference sequence). The CDR3 is made up of 15 amino acids. J lost 4 bases, V lost 3 bases, and 6 bases had no gene match. Here the CDR3 reads CASSQASGSTYEQYF. The CDR3 bases are TGTGCCAGCAGCCAGGCTAGCGGGAGTACTTACGAGCAGTACTTC.

The rearrangement uses TRBV7-9 and TRBJ1-4; D is undetermined. Trimming shortened V by 5 bases and J by 6 bases, and 16 bases separated the two germline ends. The CDR3 sequence is 15 residues long. Germline V gives CDR1 SEHNR, CDR2 FQNEAQ (reference sequence). The chain's CDR3 is CASSAPRGFDEKLFF. The CDR3 DNA reads TGTGCCAGCAGCGCCCCGAGAGGTTTCGATGAAAAACTGTTTTTT. The full variable domain, with the rest looked up from reference TRBV7-9 and TRBJ1-4, is DTGVSQNPRHKITKRGQNVTFRCDPISEHNRLYWYRQTLGQGPEFLTYFQNEAQLEKSRLLSDRFSAERPKGSFSTLEIQRTEQGDSAMYLCASSAPRGFDEKLFFGSGTQLSVL.

The chain links TRBV5-1 to TRBJ1-1, with 8 bases aligning to TRBD1. V trimming: 0 bases; J trimming: 6 bases; junction bases outside the gene matches: 1. The germline CDR1 and CDR2 sequences are SGHRS and YFSETQ. The CDR3 is 13 amino acids. The CDR3 spells CASSLEGQAEAFF. The CDR3 DNA reads TGCGCCAGCAGCTTGGAGGGACAGGCTGAAGCTTTCTTT.

This chain uses TRBV19 with TRBJ1-5, with 11 positions matching TRBD1. The germline V gene has CDR1 LNHDA and CDR2 SQIVND (reference sequence). Trimming cost V 3 bases and J 1 base; bases outside gene matches: 2. The CDR3 spans 16 residues. CDR3 region: CASSMGQGVSNQPQHF. CDR3 sequence (DNA): TGTGCCAGTAGTATGGGACAGGGGGTGAGCAATCAGCCCCAGCATTTT.

The J gene is TRBJ2-1, the V gene TRBV3-1 (or the pseudogene TRBV3-2), with 8 positions matching TRBD1. The CDR3 extends over 15 amino acids. The germline gives CDR1 LGHDT, CDR2 YNNKEL (reference sequence). The junction had 7 bases not matched to a gene; V was cut back by 5 bases and J by 4 bases. The CDR3 protein is CASSNTGGPYNEQFF. In DNA, the CDR3 is TGTGCCAGCAGCAATACAGGGGGGCCGTACAATGAGCAGTTCTTC.

The V gene is TRBV19, the J gene TRBJ1-5; D gene ambiguous. Germline assignment: CDR1 LNHDA and CDR2 SQIVND (reference sequence). The ends were cut back, 5 bases at V and 0 bases at J, with 11 bases in the middle. The CDR3 is 15 amino acids. CDR3 region: CASSYGVSSNQPQHF. CDR3 sequence (DNA): TGTGCCAGTAGTTACGGGGTTTCTAGCAATCAGCCCCAGCATTTT.

The DNA of the CDR3 is TGTGCCAGCAGCGCAGGATGGAACACTGAAGCTTTCTTT. Protein sequence: CASSAGWNTEAFF. V usage is TRBV7-9 and J usage is TRBJ1-1; no definite D call. CDR3 length: 13 residues. The germline V gene encodes CDR1 SEHNR and CDR2 FQNEAQ (reference sequence). V gave up 5 bases and J gave up 1 base, with 8 bases separating them.

This sequence joins TRBV7-9 and TRBJ2-1; the match to TRBD2 covers 9 bases. Per germline, CDR1 SEHNR and CDR2 FQNEAQ (reference sequence). CDR3 length: 15 amino acids. The junction had 3 bases not matched to a gene; V was cut back by 5 bases and J by 1 base. The CDR3 DNA reads as TGTGCCAGCAGCCCTAGCGGGACGTCCTACAATGAGCAGTTCTTC. It encodes CASSPSGTSYNEQFF.

V and J are TRBV5-1 and TRBJ1-4; D is undetermined. V was trimmed by 3 bases and J by 7 bases, leaving 16 bases between them. The CDR3 consists of 15 residues. In germline, CDR1 is SGHRS, CDR2 YFSETQ. CDR3: CASSWGSGSSEKLFF. DNA of the CDR3: TGCGCCAGCAGCTGGGGATCGGGGTCAAGTGAAAAACTGTTTTTT.

The chain employs TRBV20-1 and TRBJ2-1, with D possibly being TRBD2 (7 bases). The germline gives CDR1 DFQATT, CDR2 SNEGSKA (reference sequence). The CDR3 extends over 14 amino acids. The V gene lost 3 bases and the J gene lost 5 bases, with 14 bases spanning the gap. CDR3 sequence: CSASRGALDNEQFF. CDR3 nucleotides: TGCAGTGCTAGTCGGGGGGCTCTGGACAATGAGCAGTTCTTC.

The chain uses TRBV7-3 and TRBJ2-1, with 10 bases matching TRBD2. The CDR3 contains 16 residues. Germline CDR1 SGHTA, CDR2 FQGTGA. V dropped 1 base and J dropped 5; count of bases not matched to a gene: 5. The CDR3 spells CASSLKGLAPHNEQFF. The CDR3 DNA sequence: TGTGCCAGCAGCTTAAAGGGACTAGCGCCTCACAATGAGCAGTTCTTC.

The CDR3 coding sequence is TGTGCCAGCAGCGTTACAGGGGGGAAAGAGCAGTACTTC. It translates to CASSVTGGKEQYF. The chain links TRBV6-5 to TRBJ2-7; 8 bases align to TRBD1. The CDR3 has 13 amino acids. With 6 bases clipped from V and 7 bases from J, the junction kept 8 bases outside the gene matches. Germline V gives CDR1 MNHEY, CDR2 SVGAGI.

The V and J genes are TRBV27 and TRBJ2-1, with TRBD2 identical over 9 bases. Trimming took 1 base from V and 4 from J; bases not matched to a gene: 2. CDR3 size: 15 residues. Germline V lookup: CDR1 MNHEY, CDR2 SMNVEV (reference sequence). The CDR3 coding sequence is TGTGCCAGCAGTTTATTGCGGGGGGGTTACAATGAGCAGTTCTTC. It is translated as CASSLLRGGYNEQFF.

The chain combines TRBV29-1 with TRBJ1-1; D uncertain. This CDR3 has 13 residues. From germline, CDR1 is SQVTM and CDR2 ANQGSEA. Trimming cost V 7 bases and J 4 bases, with 16 bases left between them. CDR3 protein: CSASYPEATEAFF. CDR3 bases: TGCAGCGCCTCCTACCCTGAGGCCACTGAAGCTTTCTTT.

As to this clone: At one of its ends the junction is not consistent with the germline gene, which may arise from a read error. This rearrangement joins TRBV2 to TRBJ2-7; D unclear. Germline V CDR1 and CDR2: SNHLY, FYNNEI. The CDR3 loop spans 11 amino acids. The CDR3 loop reads CASSVGYAQYF. CDR3 in DNA: TGTGCCAGCAGTGTGGGCTACGCGCAGTACTTC.

This clone was counted only a few times. This chain uses TRBV2 with TRBJ1-5; the D is unclear. The germline CDR1 and CDR2 sequences are SNHLY and FYNNEI. CDR3 size: 14 residues. V lost 5 bases, J lost 0 bases, and 8 bases lay in between. The CDR3 bases are TGTGCCAGCAGTCAGGCTAATAGCAATCAGCCCCAGCATTTT. Translating it yields CASSQANSNQPQHF.

This chain uses TRBV5-1 with TRBJ2-7, with D possibly matching TRBD1 (5 bases). Germline CDR1 is SGHRS and CDR2 is YFSETQ. CDR3 length: 15 residues. Trimming removed 3 bases at V and 7 bases at J, with 20 bases between. CDR3 sequence (DNA): TGCGCCAGCAGCTGGGGCGATCTTACCCCTGGGGAGCAGTACTTC. This translates into CASSWGDLTPGEQYF.

This clone was counted once. This chain uses TRBV30 with TRBJ2-1; TRBD2 is a possible D gene (5 bases). The V gene lost 5 bases and the J gene lost 4 bases, with 9 bases spanning the gap. Germline-derived CDR1 and CDR2 are GTSNPN and SVGIG (reference sequence). The CDR3 is 12 amino acids. The CDR3 here is CAWDTGYNEQFF. The CDR3 bases are TGTGCCTGGGACACGGGGTACAATGAGCAGTTCTTC.

The chain is built from TRBV11-3 and TRBJ2-3; 8 nucleotides match TRBD2. J was trimmed by 7 bases and V by 5 bases; bases with no gene match: 8. The CDR3 is made up of 14 amino acids. The germline gives CDR1 SGHNT, CDR2 YENEEA. The CDR3 DNA sequence: TGTGCCAGCAGCCTGAGCGGGGGCCTAAATACGCAGTATTTT. This translates into CASSLSGGLNTQYF.

The chain links TRBV9 to TRBJ2-7; TRBD1 aligns across 7 bases. Germline trimming cut 0 bases from V and 2 bases from J; bases unmatched to any gene: 8. The germline CDR1 and CDR2 sequences are SGDLS and YYNGEE. The CDR3 has 16 amino acids. CDR3 DNA sequence: TGTGCCAGCAGCGTAGTTAGGGACAGACAGACCTACGAGCAGTACTTC. This translates into CASSVVRDRQTYEQYF.

This clone showed up just once. This chain links TRBV5-1 with TRBJ2-7, with D hard to call. Germline V gene lookup returns CDR1 SGHRS and CDR2 YFSETQ. The ends were cut back, 0 bases at V and 3 bases at J, with 10 bases in the middle. The CDR3 extends over 14 amino acids. The CDR3 region is CASSLGPAIYEQYF. The CDR3, as DNA: TGCGCCAGCAGCTTGGGGCCCGCAATCTACGAGCAGTACTTC.

The chain uses TRBV5-1 and TRBJ2-5; TRBD2 matches at 9 bases. V shed 0 bases and J 2 bases; nucleotides not matched to a gene: 5. Looked up from germline, CDR1 is SGHRS and CDR2 is YFSETQ. The CDR3 covers 16 residues. The CDR3 sequence is CASSLGRGGFQETQYF. Here the CDR3 DNA reads TGCGCCAGCAGCTTGGGGCGGGGGGGCTTTCAAGAGACCCAGTACTTC.

The chain employs TRBV27 and TRBJ1-1, with 7 bases lining up with TRBD1. The CDR3 extends over 13 amino acids. V lost 6 bases to trimming and J lost 3 bases; unmatched junction nucleotides: 4. The germline gives CDR1 MNHEY, CDR2 SMNVEV (reference sequence). CDR3 sequence: CASSGTDHTEAFF. In nucleotides, the CDR3 is TGTGCCAGCAGCGGGACAGACCACACTGAAGCTTTCTTT.

This chain joins TRBV7-8 and TRBJ1-4; D gene uncertain. With 1 base removed from V and 7 bases from J, the gap between germline ends came to 13 bases. The CDR3 is 15 amino acids. Germline lookup yields CDR1 SGHVS and CDR2 FQNEAQ. The CDR3 nucleotides read TGTGCCAGCAGCTTAGAATTGGCAAGAGGTGAAAAACTGTTTTTT. Protein product: CASSLELARGEKLFF.

This sequence joins TRBV2 and TRBJ1-2, with 7 bases lining up with TRBD1. This CDR3 region has 14 residues. Per the germline V gene, CDR1 is SNHLY and CDR2 is FYNNEI. V lost 6 bases and J lost 7; bases outside the gene matches: 11. The DNA of the CDR3 is TGTGCCAGCAGATCCGGTCAGGGGGATTTTGGCTACACCTTC. Translated, it gives CASRSGQGDFGYTF.

The chain uses TRBV30 and TRBJ2-7; TRBD2 is a possible D gene (7 bases). V lost 4 bases, J lost 6 bases, and 19 bases lay in between. Germline assignment: CDR1 GTSNPN and CDR2 SVGIG (reference sequence). This CDR3 is 14 amino acids long. The CDR3 reads CAWIRKGGGSEQYF. The CDR3 nucleotides read TGTGCCTGGATCAGAAAAGGGGGAGGGTCCGAGCAGTACTTC.

The genes are TRBV5-1 and TRBJ1-5; D is ambiguous. The CDR3 spans 16 residues. V dropped 0 bases and J dropped 2 bases, with 12 bases sitting between them. Germline CDR1 and CDR2: SGHRS and YFSETQ. CDR3 in DNA: TGCGCCAGCAGCTTGGGAGTGGCGGGAGGCAATCAGCCCCAGCATTTT. It translates to CASSLGVAGGNQPQHF.

The chain joins TRBV28 to TRBJ1-2, with a weak D call TRBD1 (5 bases). Trimming left V 6 bases short and J 8 bases short, with 16 bases between. The CDR3 sequence is 13 residues long. Germline CDR1 and CDR2: MDHEN and SYDVKM. CDR3 sequence: CASSSTGFLGYTF. CDR3 bases: TGTGCCAGCAGCTCCACAGGTTTTCTGGGCTACACCTTC.

This sequence joins TRBV6-5 and TRBJ2-3; 11 nucleotides align to TRBD2. Germline V gene lookup returns CDR1 MNHEY and CDR2 SVGAGI. The CDR3 extends over 15 amino acids. The junction had 6 bases not matched to a gene; V was cut back by 8 bases and J by 2 bases. The CDR3 region has the DNA TGTGCCAGCTCCGGGACTAGCGGCGTCACAGATACGCAGTATTTT. It specifies CASSGTSGVTDTQYF.

CDR3 sequence reads: CASSYRGGRGGYTF. The CDR3 DNA reads as TGTGCCAGCAGTTACCGGGGGGGAAGGGGTGGCTACACCTTC. V and J are TRBV6-5 and TRBJ1-2; a weak D match, TRBD1 (5 bases). The germline gives CDR1 MNHEY, CDR2 SVGAGI. CDR3 size: 14 residues. V dropped 2 bases and J dropped 7 bases, with 14 bases sitting between them.